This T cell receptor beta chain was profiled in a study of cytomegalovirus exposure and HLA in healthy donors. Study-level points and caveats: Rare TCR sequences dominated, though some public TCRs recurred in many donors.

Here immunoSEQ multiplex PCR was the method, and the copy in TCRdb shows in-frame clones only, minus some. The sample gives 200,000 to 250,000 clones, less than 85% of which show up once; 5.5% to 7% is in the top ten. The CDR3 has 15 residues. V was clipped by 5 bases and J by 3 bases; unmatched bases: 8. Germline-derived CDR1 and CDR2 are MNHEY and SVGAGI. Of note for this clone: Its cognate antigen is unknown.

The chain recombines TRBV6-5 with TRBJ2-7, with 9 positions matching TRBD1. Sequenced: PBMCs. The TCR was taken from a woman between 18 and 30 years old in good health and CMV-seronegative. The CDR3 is CASSKPGTGRYEQYF. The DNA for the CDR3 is TGTGCCAGCAGTAAACCCGGGACAGGGCGCTACGAGCAGTACTTC.